Following are 10 T cell receptor beta chains from one sample sequenced in a study of T cells in Graves' hyperthyroidism and ophthalmopathy. RNA transcripts served as the template for amplifying TCR beta CDR3 regions. TCR CDR3 regions were first amplified by RT-PCR with HTBI primers. TCRdb called the multiplex PCR reads again in MiXCR, with one record for every CDR3 protein. The sample lists over 700,000 distinct CDR3 sequences; 15% to 20% were seen once. Sequencing was carried out using blood. The receptors were sampled from a woman aged 50 to 60 with Graves' hyperthyroidism that later progressed to Graves' ophthalmopathy.

The chain combines TRBV7-3 with TRBJ2-5; the D call may be TRBD1 or TRBD2 (5 bases each). This CDR3 region has 14 residues. Germline-derived CDR1 and CDR2 are SGHTA and FQGTGA. V was cut by 2 bases and J by 6 bases, with 13 bases left in between. The CDR3 here is CASSLAGTSQTQYF. For the CDR3, the DNA is TGTGCCAGCAGCTTAGCCGGGACGTCGCAGACCCAGTACTTC. Full variable domain (rest looked up from reference TRBV7-3 and TRBJ2-5): GAGVSQTPSNKVTEKGKYVELRCDPISGHTALYWYRQSLGQGPEFLIYFQGTGAADDSGLPNDRFFAVRPEGSVSTLKIQRTERGDSAVYLCASSLAGTSQTQYFGPGTRLLVL.

The CDR3 loop reads CASSLFPGQGLQETQYF. The CDR3 DNA is TGTGCCAGCAGCTTGTTTCCCGGACAGGGACTCCAAGAGACCCAGTACTTC. The chain carries TRBV5-5 and TRBJ2-5; 8 nucleotides line up with TRBD1. Germline assignment: CDR1 SGHKS and CDR2 YYEKEE (reference sequence). The CDR3 has 17 amino acids. J gave up 1 base and V 1 base, and 9 bases lay outside the gene matches.

This clonotype was detected many times. The CDR3 sequence is CAISSQGDTQYF. CDR3 coding DNA: TGTGCCATCAGTTCACAGGGGGATACGCAGTATTTT. This chain links TRBV10-3 with TRBJ2-3, with 7 bases lining up with TRBD1. V lost 5 bases to trimming and J lost 6 bases; unmatched junction nucleotides: 2. The V gene's germline CDR1 is ENHRY and CDR2 SYGVKD. The CDR3 is 12 amino acids.

The genes are TRBV28 and TRBJ2-4; 12 bases are shared with TRBD2. The CDR3 totals 15 residues. Looked up from germline, CDR1 is MDHEN and CDR2 is SYDVKM. Losses at the gene ends were 1 base for V and 7 bases for J; bases not matched to a gene: 2. The CDR3 DNA reads as TGTGCCAGCAGTTTATCCGGGACTAGCGGGAACATTCAGTACTTC. Amino acid sequence: CASSLSGTSGNIQYF.

This clonotype was counted many times. This chain uses TRBV12-3 or TRBV12-4 with TRBJ2-5; TRBD1 matches 10 bases. V lost 6 bases, J lost 1 base, and 11 bases stayed unmatched. The CDR3 contains 17 residues. CDR3 residues: CASSLTPGQGIQETQYF. The CDR3, as DNA: TGTGCCAGCAGCCTTACCCCGGGACAGGGGATCCAAGAGACCCAGTACTTC.

This clonotype was counted many times. This chain joins TRBV7-9 and TRBJ2-1, with D tentatively TRBD1 (6 bases). The CDR3 consists of 14 residues. Trimming shortened V by 5 bases and J by 4 bases, and 12 bases separated the two germline ends. Germline V gene lookup returns CDR1 SEHNR and CDR2 FQNEAQ (reference sequence). This chain's CDR3 is CASSAGTTYNEQFF. Written as DNA, the CDR3 is TGTGCCAGCAGCGCCGGGACAACTTACAATGAGCAGTTCTTC.

The genes are TRBV20-1 and TRBJ2-7; TRBD2 aligns across 8 bases. Losses at the gene ends were 6 bases for V and 5 bases for J; bases not matched to a gene: 21. Looked up from germline, CDR1 is DFQATT and CDR2 is SNEGSKA (reference sequence). The CDR3 runs 17 residues. The chain's CDR3 is CSAPTRTGIAGFNEQYF. The CDR3 DNA reads TGCAGTGCGCCCACCCGAACTGGGATAGCGGGGTTCAACGAGCAGTACTTC.

This clonotype was seen many times. This rearrangement joins TRBV12-3 or TRBV12-4 to TRBJ1-4, with D unresolved. There are 15 residues in the CDR3. V was clipped by 6 bases and J by 2 bases, with 13 bases between them. The CDR3 DNA follows: TGTGCCAGCAGCCCTCGCGTAAGCACTAATGAAAAACTGTTTTTT. The encoded protein is CASSPRVSTNEKLFF.

This clonotype has ten or more counts. J is TRBJ1-4 and V is TRBV5-1; unclear D gene. The germline gives CDR1 SGHRS, CDR2 YFSETQ. This CDR3 is built from 15 residues. The V and J ends lost 0 bases and 0 bases respectively, with 6 bases between them. The CDR3 sequence: CASSLDSATNEKLFF. CDR3 DNA: TGCGCCAGCAGCTTGGACAGCGCAACTAATGAAAAACTGTTTTTT.

CDR3 nucleotides: TGTGCCAGTAGTATGGGCCGGGGCTACTACGAGCAGTACTTC. This codes for CASSMGRGYYEQYF. V gene TRBV19 combines with J gene TRBJ2-7, with D perhaps TRBD1 or TRBD2 (5 bases each). This CDR3 contains 14 residues. From germline, CDR1 is LNHDA and CDR2 SQIVND (reference sequence). Trimming left V 3 bases short and J 3 bases short, with 12 bases between.